The sequence of this T cell receptor (beta chain) was determined in a study of read filtering for tumor transcriptome and immune sequencing. The library was built from about 400 ng RNA with molecular barcoded adaptors for alpha/delta and beta/gamma chains. TCRdb redid the calling of the reads with MiXCR, one entry per CDR3 protein. The sample records some 62,000 distinct CDR3 sequences, approximately 15% being singletons. Germline lookup yields CDR1 DFQATT and CDR2 SNEGSKA (reference sequence). CDR3 length: 13 amino acids. V shed 6 bases and J 2 bases; nucleotides not matched to a gene: 7. Many counts were recorded for this clonotype. As yet, its antigen is unknown. General study results and limits: Around 84% of IR-seq clonotypes had one read, totaling 3% to 4.5% of reads; RNA-seq: about 69% and 49%.

The TCR sequence derives from a donor aged 40 or over with multiple myeloma. The chain couples TRBV20-1 to TRBJ2-7; TRBD2 matches 7 bases. Material: a population of CD138-negative cells sorted from bone marrow. The CDR3 spells CSADRDYTYEQYF. The CDR3 nucleotides are TGCAGTGCCGACCGGGACTACACCTACGAGCAGTACTTC.